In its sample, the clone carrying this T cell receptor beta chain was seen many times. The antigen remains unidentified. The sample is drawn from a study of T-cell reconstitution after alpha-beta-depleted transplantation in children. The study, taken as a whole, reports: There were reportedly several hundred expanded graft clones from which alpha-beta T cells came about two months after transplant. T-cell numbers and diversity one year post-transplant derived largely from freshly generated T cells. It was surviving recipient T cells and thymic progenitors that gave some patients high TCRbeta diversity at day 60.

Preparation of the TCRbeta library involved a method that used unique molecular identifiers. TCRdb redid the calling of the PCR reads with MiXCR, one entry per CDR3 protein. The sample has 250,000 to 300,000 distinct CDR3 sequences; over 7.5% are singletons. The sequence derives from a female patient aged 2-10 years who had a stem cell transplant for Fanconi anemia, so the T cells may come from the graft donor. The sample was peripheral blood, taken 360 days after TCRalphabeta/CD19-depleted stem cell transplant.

CDR3 in amino acids: CASRDSSKYEQYF. CDR3 in DNA: TGTGCCAGCAGGGACAGCTCGAAATACGAGCAGTACTTC. This rearrangement joins TRBV27 to TRBJ2-7; D is possibly TRBD1 (6 bases). Trimming pared 6 bases from V and 4 bases from J, leaving 13 bases between. Germline V lookup: CDR1 MNHEY, CDR2 SMNVEV (reference sequence). This CDR3 contains 13 residues.